One and the same sample provided the 6 T cell receptor beta chains below, sequenced in a study of blood T cell repertoires in COVID-19. TCRdb keeps only in-frame clones here, not all; method: immunoSEQ multiplex PCR. Of some 150,000 clones in the sample, under 90% are singletons; the top ten hold approximately 6.1%. Sequenced input: peripheral blood. The receptors originated from a human donor in a cohort sampled during active COVID-19.

The chain carries TRBV6-2 or TRBV6-3 and TRBJ1-2; the match to TRBD1 covers 8 bases. Per the germline V gene, CDR1 is MNHEY and CDR2 is SVGEGT. There are 13 residues in the CDR3. Trimming took 5 bases from V and 7 from J; bases not matched to a gene: 6. Here the CDR3 reads CASSPRQGFGYTF. DNA of the CDR3: TGTGCCAGCAGTCCACGACAGGGGTTTGGCTACACCTTC.

J is TRBJ2-3 and V is TRBV12-3 or TRBV12-4; no firm D call. V was trimmed by 7 bases and J by 0 bases, leaving 8 bases between them. This CDR3 region has 13 residues. This CDR3 reads CASTHSSTDTQYF. DNA of the CDR3: TGTGCCAGCACCCACTCTAGCACAGATACGCAGTATTTT.

This CDR3 is CASSRNRGEKLFF. The CDR3, as DNA: TGTGCCAGTTCAAGGAACAGGGGCGAAAAACTGTTTTTT. The chain carries TRBV2 and TRBJ1-4; 7 nucleotides align to TRBD1. Germline V gene sequence: CDR1 SNHLY, CDR2 FYNNEI. The length of the CDR3 is 13 residues. V gave up 9 bases and J gave up 8 bases; unmatched junction bases: 9.

The chain uses TRBV5-5 and TRBJ1-6, with 8 bases that match TRBD1. This CDR3 is 13 amino acids long. The V gene's germline CDR1 is SGHKS and CDR2 YYEKEE (reference sequence). With V trimmed by 5 bases and J by 7 bases, 2 bases remained unmatched. The CDR3 sequence is CASRGQANSPLHF. The CDR3 region has the DNA TGTGCCAGCAGGGGACAGGCAAATTCACCCCTCCACTTT. Supplemented by reference TRBV5-5 and TRBJ1-6, the full variable domain reads DAGVTQSPTHLIKTRGQQVTLRCSPISGHKSVSWYQQVLGQGPQFIFQYYEKEERGRGNFPDRFSARQFPNYSSELNVNALLLGDSALYLCASRGQANSPLHFGNGTRLTVT.

The J gene is TRBJ2-1, the V gene TRBV18, with D maybe TRBD1 (6 bases). The CDR3 runs to 13 residues. The V and J ends lost 5 bases and 5 bases respectively, with 10 bases between them. Per germline, CDR1 KGHSH and CDR2 LQKENI. The CDR3 sequence is CASSTGIDNEQFF. The CDR3 nucleotides read TGTGCCAGCTCAACAGGGATCGACAATGAGCAGTTCTTC.

CDR3 DNA: TGTGCCATCAGTGATTCAGGGAAGATTAACTATGGCTACACCTTC. Translating gives CAISDSGKINYGYTF. J is TRBJ1-2 and V is TRBV10-3; TRBD1 is a possible D gene (5 bases). Looked up from germline, CDR1 is ENHRY and CDR2 is SYGVKD. This CDR3 contains 15 residues. V shed 3 bases and J shed 1 base, with 12 bases lying between them.